This TCR beta chain was identified during a study of siplizumab effects on memory and regulatory T cells. TCRdb's copy holds only in-frame clones and misses some; the assay was immunoSEQ multiplex PCR. Among some 100,000 clones, 96% were seen once, and the ten largest hold less than 0.035%. The CDR3 covers 13 residues. V lost 2 bases, J lost 8 bases, and 12 bases lay in between. The germline V gene encodes CDR1 MNHEY and CDR2 SVGAGI. Study conclusions and caveats: Unstimulated naive T cells seemed to show more diversity than memory cells did, and they also seemed to be among the major contributors to the alloresponse.

As for this clone: Its antigen is undetermined.

The sequence was obtained from a human donor in good health. V is TRBV6-5 and J is TRBJ1-1; D unresolved. The sequenced material came from naive CD4+ T cells sorted from blood. CDR3: CASSYAPGGEAFF. CDR3 coding DNA: TGTGCCAGCAGTTACGCACCCGGAGGGGAAGCTTTCTTT.